These T cell receptor beta chains were read from a single sample in a study of CD8+CD57+ T cells in acquired aplastic anemia. TCRdb re-derived calls from the reads in MiXCR, one entry per CDR3 protein. The table includes 200,000 to 250,000 distinct CDR3 sequences, almost 35% detected once. Sequenced: sorted CD4+, CD8+, or CD8+CD57+ T cells (not recorded which) from PBMCs. The source of these receptors is a human donor in good health, serving as a control. The CDR3 runs from the conserved cysteine through the conserved F or W.

J: TRBJ1-5
V: TRBV19
CDR3: CASSMCSNQPQHF

J: TRBJ1-2
V: TRBV7-6
CDR3: CASSLARGYGYTF

J: TRBJ1-6
V: TRBV30
CDR3: CAWRQQGDSPLHF

J: TRBJ1-5
V: TRBV6-1
CDR3: CASSEWGAGNQPQHF

J: TRBJ2-1
V: TRBV10-1
CDR3: CATSENSYNEQFF

J: TRBJ2-7
V: TRBV5-1
CDR3: CASSNRDRGTYEQYF

J: TRBJ1-1
V: TRBV4-2
CDR3: CASSQFPEAFF

J: TRBJ1-1
V: TRBV20-1
CDR3: CSARGLGHRNTEAFF

J: TRBJ1-6
V: TRBV3-1
CDR3: CASSQDRNSPLHF

J: TRBJ1-5
V: TRBV19
CDR3: CASSRGGGNNQPQHF

J: TRBJ1-2
V: TRBV2
CDR3: CASRSFSNYGYTF

J: TRBJ1-4
V: TRBV19
CDR3: CASSRRGANEKLFF

J: TRBJ1-2
V: TRBV20-1
CDR3: CSAAPILTGTQDYGYTF

J: TRBJ1-4
V: TRBV19
CDR3: CASSTGGVGEKLFF

J: TRBJ1-5
V: TRBV7-8
CDR3: CASRAGGDQPQHF

J: TRBJ2-2
V: TRBV7-6
CDR3: CASHRGFGELFF

J: TRBJ2-2
V: TRBV5-1
CDR3: CASSLAEIDTGELFF

J: TRBJ1-6
V: TRBV3-1
CDR3: CASSQRDSNNSPLHF

J: TRBJ1-6
V: TRBV6-5
CDR3: CASSRRQDAGSPLHF

J: TRBJ1-2
V: TRBV10-3
CDR3: CASLRGDSHYGYTF

J: TRBJ1-2
V: TRBV2
CDR3: CASSESVFRGTYGYTF

J: TRBJ2-7
V: TRBV4-1
CDR3: CASSQGRSPIEEQYF

J: TRBJ2-6
V: TRBV15
CDR3: CATSRSHIGRGPANVLTF

J: TRBJ2-1
V: TRBV20-1
CDR3: CSARDPAGQGFYNEQFF

J: TRBJ2-3
V: TRBV2
CDR3: CASSESWGRVSLYF

J: TRBJ1-5
V: TRBV20-1
CDR3: CSAKQGGGQPQHF

J: TRBJ2-3
V: TRBV2
CDR3: CASTDPAVGQYF

J: TRBJ1-2
V: TRBV4-1
CDR3: CASSQEEARLLGRPYYGYTF

J: TRBJ1-2
V: TRBV7-9
CDR3: CASSHGPPYGYTF

J: TRBJ1-5
V: TRBV2
CDR3: CASEDRSSNQPQHF

J: TRBJ1-2
V: TRBV3-1
CDR3: CASSQEGGFYGYTF

J: TRBJ2-1
V: TRBV2
CDR3: CASSDRLAPVDEQFF

J: TRBJ1-2
V: TRBV6-1
CDR3: CASSLQGRADSLYGYTF

J: TRBJ2-1
V: TRBV12-3/TRBV12-4
CDR3: CASSLVRRANEQFF

J: TRBJ2-1
V: TRBV5-1
CDR3: CASSSLRGGSYNEQFF

J: TRBJ1-1
V: TRBV2
CDR3: CASSFSRDAFF

J: TRBJ2-3
V: TRBV19
CDR3: CASTITGTGGTDTQYF

J: TRBJ2-3
V: TRBV10-3
CDR3: CAIRTGTGGKTDTQYF

J: TRBJ2-1
V: TRBV29-1
CDR3: CSVSAGWGMRNEQFF

J: TRBJ1-6
V: TRBV6-5
CDR3: CASSYSRGGNSPLHF

J: TRBJ2-3
V: TRBV5-4
CDR3: CASSSGTSGGAMNTQYF

J: TRBJ2-3
V: TRBV20-1
CDR3: CSAPKLVGGGTDTQYF

J: TRBJ1-3
V: TRBV2
CDR3: CASSEQSGNTIYF

J: TRBJ2-7
V: TRBV6-1
CDR3: CASSQFGLAGSYEQYF

J: TRBJ2-3
V: TRBV11-2
CDR3: CASSRRGTSGTDTQYF

J: TRBJ1-2
V: TRBV6-1
CDR3: CASSPHFSSNYGYTF

J: TRBJ1-2
V: TRBV12-5
CDR3: CASGNDRGNYGYTF

J: TRBJ1-3
V: TRBV9
CDR3: CASSPYGSGNTIYF